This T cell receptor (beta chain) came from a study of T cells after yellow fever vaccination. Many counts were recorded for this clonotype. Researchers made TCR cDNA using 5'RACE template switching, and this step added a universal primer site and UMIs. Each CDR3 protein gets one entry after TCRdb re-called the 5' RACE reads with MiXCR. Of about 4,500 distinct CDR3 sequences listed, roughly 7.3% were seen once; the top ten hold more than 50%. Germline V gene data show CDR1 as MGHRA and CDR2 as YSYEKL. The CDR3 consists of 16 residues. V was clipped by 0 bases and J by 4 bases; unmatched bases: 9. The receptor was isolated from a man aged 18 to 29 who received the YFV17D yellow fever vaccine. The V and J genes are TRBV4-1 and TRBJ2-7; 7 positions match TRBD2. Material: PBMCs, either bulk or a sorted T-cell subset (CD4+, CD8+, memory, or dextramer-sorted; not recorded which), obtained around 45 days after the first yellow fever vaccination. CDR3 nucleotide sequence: TGCGCCAGCAGCCAAGATACCCTAGCGGTTATTTACGAGCAGTACTTC. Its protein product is CASSQDTLAVIYEQYF.